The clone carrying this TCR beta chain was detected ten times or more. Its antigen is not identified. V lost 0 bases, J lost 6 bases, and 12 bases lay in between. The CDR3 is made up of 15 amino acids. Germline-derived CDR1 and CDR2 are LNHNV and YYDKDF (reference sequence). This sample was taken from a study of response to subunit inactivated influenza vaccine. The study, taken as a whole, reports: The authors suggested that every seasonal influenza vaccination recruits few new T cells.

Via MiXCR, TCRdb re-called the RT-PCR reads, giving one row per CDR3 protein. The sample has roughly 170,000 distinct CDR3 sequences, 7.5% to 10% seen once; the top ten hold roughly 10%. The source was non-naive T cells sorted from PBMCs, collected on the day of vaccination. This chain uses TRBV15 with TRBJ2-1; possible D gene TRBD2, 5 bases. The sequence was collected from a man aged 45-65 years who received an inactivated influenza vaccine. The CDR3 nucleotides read TGTGCCACCAGCAGAGATCGGGAAAGACGCAATGAGCAGTTCTTC. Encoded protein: CATSRDRERRNEQFF.